One sample yielded the 12 T cell receptor beta chains listed below, sequenced in a study of blood T cell repertoires in COVID-19. The protocol was immunoSEQ multiplex PCR, while the TCRdb copy is restricted to in-frame clones and leaves out a portion. The sample gives around 39,000 clones, around 85% of which show up once; 4.5% to 6.5% is in the top ten. The sequenced material came from peripheral blood. The receptor source for this set is a man aged 35 to 55 with active COVID-19.

The rearrangement joins TRBV27 to TRBJ2-7; maybe TRBD2 (5 bases). V was trimmed by 1 base and J by 4 bases, leaving 14 bases between them. The CDR3 is made up of 15 amino acids. CDR1 MNHEY and CDR2 SMNVEV come from the germline V gene (reference sequence). The CDR3 spells CASSLFSEGTYEQYF. CDR3 DNA sequence: TGTGCCAGCAGTTTATTTAGCGAGGGAACGTACGAGCAGTACTTC.

V and J are TRBV27 and TRBJ1-1, with D tentatively TRBD1 (5 bases). CDR3 size: 13 residues. In germline, CDR1 is MNHEY, CDR2 SMNVEV (reference sequence). V shed 6 bases and J shed 6 bases, with 14 bases lying between them. In DNA, the CDR3 is TGTGCCAGCAGCACGACAGTGTCGGCTGAAGCTTTCTTT. Protein: CASSTTVSAEAFF.

The chain links TRBV11-1 to TRBJ2-2; D gene unclear. CDR3 length: 15 residues. CDR1 SGHAT and CDR2 FQDESV come from the germline V gene (reference sequence). Trimming removed 5 bases at V and 10 bases at J, with 20 bases between. This CDR3 is CASSVNLDSTKELFF. CDR3 coding DNA: TGTGCCAGCAGCGTAAATCTCGACTCCACGAAGGAGCTGTTTTTT.

The rearrangement uses TRBV29-1 and TRBJ2-3; D unresolved. V was trimmed by 4 bases and J by 0 bases, leaving 11 bases between them. Germline V gene lookup returns CDR1 SQVTM and CDR2 ANQGSEA. The CDR3 covers 14 residues. In DNA, the CDR3 is TGCAGCGTTGGTAGTACAGCTAGCACAGATACGCAGTATTTT. This codes for CSVGSTASTDTQYF.

For the CDR3, the DNA is TGCAGCGTTATGGTGAGGCAATCGAGCTCCTACAATGAGCAGTTCTTC. Translation gives CSVMVRQSSSYNEQFF. This chain joins TRBV29-1 and TRBJ2-1; D unclear. The CDR3 runs to 16 residues. CDR1 and CDR2 (germline): SQVTM, ANQGSEA. The V and J ends lost 5 bases and 0 bases respectively, with 17 bases between them.

The chain recombines TRBV11-3 with TRBJ1-1, with D hard to call. V shed 1 base and J shed 4 bases, with 7 bases lying between them. The CDR3 sequence is 13 residues long. The germline V gene has CDR1 SGHNT and CDR2 YENEEA. CDR3 sequence: CASSLGGFTEAFF. In DNA form, the CDR3 reads TGTGCCAGCAGCTTAGGAGGTTTCACTGAAGCTTTCTTT.

This rearrangement joins TRBV4-1 to TRBJ1-3; no clear D. CDR1 is MGHRA and CDR2 is YSYEKL in the germline V gene. CDR3 length equals 16 residues. Trimming took off 6 bases at V and 0 bases at J, with 15 bases between the two ends. CDR3 nucleotide sequence: TGCGCCAGCAGATCCCCAAGAGATGGCTCTGGAAACACCATATATTTT. It is translated as CASRSPRDGSGNTIYF.

The rearrangement joins TRBV2 to TRBJ2-7; 12 bases fit TRBD2. The germline CDR1 and CDR2 sequences are SNHLY and FYNNEI. CDR3 length: 17 amino acids. V shed 0 bases, J shed 6 bases, and the junction held 9 bases outside the gene matches. CDR3 coding DNA: TGTGCCAGCAGTGAAGCGTCTAGCGGGAGGGCACGGGTCGAGCAGTACTTC. Encoded protein: CASSEASSGRARVEQYF.

The chain has TRBV6-4 and TRBJ2-2; 9 bases map to TRBD1. Germline CDR1 and CDR2: MRHNA and SNTAGT. The J segment lost 6 bases and the V segment lost 6 bases, leaving 11 bases of the junction unmatched. The CDR3 is 16 residues long. CDR3 nucleotides: TGTGCCAGCAGAGATACAGGGGGCATTATGGCCGGGGAGCTGTTTTTT. This gives the protein CASRDTGGIMAGELFF.

The chain combines TRBV9 with TRBJ2-2, with D possibly being TRBD1 (5 bases). Germline assignment: CDR1 SGDLS and CDR2 YYNGEE. There are 16 residues in the CDR3. The V end lost 3 bases, the J end lost 0 bases, and 12 bases lay between the germline ends. The CDR3 DNA reads as TGTGCCAGCAGCGACGACAGAACGGCGAACACCGGGGAGCTGTTTTTT. Protein: CASSDDRTANTGELFF.

J is TRBJ2-2 and V is TRBV5-1; TRBD2 is a possible D gene (7 bases). The length of the CDR3 is 16 residues. V shed 7 bases and J shed 4 bases, with 20 bases lying between them. Germline lookup yields CDR1 SGHRS and CDR2 YFSETQ. CDR3 DNA sequence: TGCGCCAGCTCCCCCCCGGGGGGCTATGGCACCGGGGAGCTGTTTTTT. It specifies CASSPPGGYGTGELFF. The full variable domain, its missing parts supplied by reference TRBV5-1 and TRBJ2-2, is KAGVTQTPRYLIKTRGQQVTLSCSPISGHRSVSWYQQTPGQGLQFLFEYFSETQRNKGNFPGRFSGRQFSNSRSEMNVSTLELGDSALYLCASSPPGGYGTGELFFGEGSRLTVL.

This clone was found a few times. The V gene is TRBV4-1, the J gene TRBJ1-2, with 9 bases fitting TRBD1. The CDR3 runs to 13 residues. Germline V CDR1 and CDR2: MGHRA, YSYEKL. J was trimmed by 8 bases and V by 4 bases; bases with no gene match: 5. CDR3 amino acids: CASSPGQGKGYTF. CDR3 coding DNA: TGCGCCAGCAGCCCCGGACAGGGGAAAGGCTACACCTTC.